This TCR beta chain was sequenced for a study of cytomegalovirus exposure and HLA in healthy donors. Primers: 60 Vbeta forward and 13 Jbeta reverse. Data came from immunoSEQ multiplex PCR; TCRdb stores just in-frame clones and leaves some out. This table holds about 83,000 clones, 81% found once. V was clipped by 3 bases and J by 6 bases; unmatched bases: 4. In germline, CDR1 is SGHTA, CDR2 FQGNSA. The CDR3 extends over 13 amino acids. The sequenced sample consisted of PBMCs. The rearrangement uses TRBV7-2 and TRBJ2-7; 8 bases line up with TRBD2. This clonotype was obtained from a woman aged 25 to 39 in good health and CMV-seronegative. In nucleotides, the CDR3 is TGTGCCAGCAGCTTCCTCGGGGGGGGCGAGCAGTACTTC. This gives the protein CASSFLGGGEQYF.